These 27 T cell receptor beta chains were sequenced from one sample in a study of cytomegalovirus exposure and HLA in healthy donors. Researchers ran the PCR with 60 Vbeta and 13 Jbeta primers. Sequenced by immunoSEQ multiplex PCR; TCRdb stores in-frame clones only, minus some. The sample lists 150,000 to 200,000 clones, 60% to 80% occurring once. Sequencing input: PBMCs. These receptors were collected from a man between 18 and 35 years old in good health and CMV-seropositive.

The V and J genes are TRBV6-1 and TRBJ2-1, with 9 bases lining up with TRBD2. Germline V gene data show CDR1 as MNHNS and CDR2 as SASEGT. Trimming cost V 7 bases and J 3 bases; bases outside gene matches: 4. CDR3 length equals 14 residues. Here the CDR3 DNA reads TGTGCCAGCATCCTGACTAGCGGCTACAATGAGCAGTTCTTC. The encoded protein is CASILTSGYNEQFF.

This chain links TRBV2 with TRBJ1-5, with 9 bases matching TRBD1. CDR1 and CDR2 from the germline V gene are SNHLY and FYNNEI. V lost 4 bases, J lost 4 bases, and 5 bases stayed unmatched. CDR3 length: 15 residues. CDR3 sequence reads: CASSGDRVSNQPQHF. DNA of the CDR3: TGTGCCAGCAGTGGGGACAGGGTGTCTAATCAGCCCCAGCATTTT. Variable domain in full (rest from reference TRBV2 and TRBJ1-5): EPEVTQTPSHQVTQMGQEVILRCVPISNHLYFYWYRQILGQKVEFLVSFYNNEISEKSEIFDDQFSVERPDGSNFTLKIRSTKLEDSAMYFCASSGDRVSNQPQHFGDGTRLSIL.

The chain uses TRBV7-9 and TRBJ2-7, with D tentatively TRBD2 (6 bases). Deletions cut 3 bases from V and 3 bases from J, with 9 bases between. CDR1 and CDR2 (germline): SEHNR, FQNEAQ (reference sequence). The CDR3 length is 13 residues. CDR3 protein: CASSLGLNYEQYF. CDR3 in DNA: TGTGCCAGCAGCTTGGGACTGAACTACGAGCAGTACTTC.

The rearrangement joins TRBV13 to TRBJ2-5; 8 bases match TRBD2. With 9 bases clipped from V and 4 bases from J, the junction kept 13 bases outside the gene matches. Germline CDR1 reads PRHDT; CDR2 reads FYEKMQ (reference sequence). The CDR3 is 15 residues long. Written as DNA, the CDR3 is TGTGCCAGTTCTTGGGGCGGGAGGCCGGTAGAGACCCAGTACTTC. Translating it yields CASSWGGRPVETQYF.

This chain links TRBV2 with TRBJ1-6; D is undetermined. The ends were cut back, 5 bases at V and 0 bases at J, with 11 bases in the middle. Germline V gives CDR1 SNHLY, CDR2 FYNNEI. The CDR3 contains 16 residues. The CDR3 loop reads CASSSGGSSYNSPLHF. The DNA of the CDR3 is TGTGCCAGCAGTAGCGGCGGAAGCTCCTATAATTCACCCCTCCACTTT.

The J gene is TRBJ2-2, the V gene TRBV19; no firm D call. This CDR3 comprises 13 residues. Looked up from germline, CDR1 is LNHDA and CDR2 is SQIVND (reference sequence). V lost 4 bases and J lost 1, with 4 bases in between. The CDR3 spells CASSTGNTGELFF. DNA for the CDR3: TGTGCCAGTAGTACAGGGAACACCGGGGAGCTGTTTTTT. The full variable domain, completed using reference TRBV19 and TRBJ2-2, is DGGITQSPKYLFRKEGQNVTLSCEQNLNHDAMYWYRQDPGQGLRLIYYSQIVNDFQKGDIAEGYSVSREKKESFPLTVTSAQKNPTAFYLCASSTGNTGELFFGEGSRLTVL.

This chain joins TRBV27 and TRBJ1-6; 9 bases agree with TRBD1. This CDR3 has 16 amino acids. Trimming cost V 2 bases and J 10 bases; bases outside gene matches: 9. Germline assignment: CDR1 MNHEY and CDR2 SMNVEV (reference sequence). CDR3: CASSLQQGAIGSPLHF. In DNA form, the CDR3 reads TGTGCCAGCAGTTTACAACAGGGGGCGATTGGATCACCCCTCCACTTT.

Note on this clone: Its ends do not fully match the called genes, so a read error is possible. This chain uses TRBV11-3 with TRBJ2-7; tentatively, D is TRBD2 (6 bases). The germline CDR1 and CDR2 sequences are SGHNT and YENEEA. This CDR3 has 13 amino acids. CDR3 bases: TGTGCCAGCAGCTTACGGCCGGGGGTGGAGCATTACTTC. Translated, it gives CASSLRPGVEHYF.

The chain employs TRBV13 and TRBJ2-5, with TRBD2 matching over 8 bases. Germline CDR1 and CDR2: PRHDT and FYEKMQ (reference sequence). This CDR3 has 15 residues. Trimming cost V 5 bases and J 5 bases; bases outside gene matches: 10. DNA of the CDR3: TGTGCCAGCAGCCCCGGGACTAGGGCTCCGGAGACCCAGTACTTC. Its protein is CASSPGTRAPETQYF.

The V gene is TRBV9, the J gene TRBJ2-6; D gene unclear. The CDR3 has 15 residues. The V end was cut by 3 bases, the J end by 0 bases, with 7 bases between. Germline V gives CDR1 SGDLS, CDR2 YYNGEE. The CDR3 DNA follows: TGTGCCAGCAGCGCTAGAAGCTCTGGGGCCAACGTCCTGACTTTC. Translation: CASSARSSGANVLTF.

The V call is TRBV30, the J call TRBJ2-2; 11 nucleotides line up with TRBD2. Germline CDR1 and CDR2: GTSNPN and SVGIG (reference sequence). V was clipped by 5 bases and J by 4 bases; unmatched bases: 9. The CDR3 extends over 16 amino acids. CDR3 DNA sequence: TGTGCCTGGGTTATAGCGGGGGGGCTGAGCACCGGGGAGCTGTTTTTT. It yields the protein CAWVIAGGLSTGELFF. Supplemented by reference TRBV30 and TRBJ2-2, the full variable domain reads SQTIHQWPATLVQPVGSPLSLECTVEGTSNPNLYWYRQAAGRGLQLLFYSVGIGQISSEVPQNLSASRPQDRQFILSSKKLLLSDSGFYLCAWVIAGGLSTGELFFGEGSRLTVL.

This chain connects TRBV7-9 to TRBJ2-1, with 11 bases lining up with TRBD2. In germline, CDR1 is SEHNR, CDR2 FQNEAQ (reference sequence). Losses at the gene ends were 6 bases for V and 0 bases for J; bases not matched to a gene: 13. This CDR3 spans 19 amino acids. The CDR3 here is CASRNRTTSGASSYNEQFF. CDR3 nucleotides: TGTGCCAGCAGAAACAGGACGACTAGCGGGGCTAGCTCCTACAATGAGCAGTTCTTC.

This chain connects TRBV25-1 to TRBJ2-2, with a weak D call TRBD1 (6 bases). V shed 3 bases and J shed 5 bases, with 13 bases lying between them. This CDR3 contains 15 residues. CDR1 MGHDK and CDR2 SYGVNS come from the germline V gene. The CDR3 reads CASSDRGGPTGELFF. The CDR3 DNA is TGTGCCAGCAGTGACAGGGGCGGGCCTACCGGGGAGCTGTTTTTT.

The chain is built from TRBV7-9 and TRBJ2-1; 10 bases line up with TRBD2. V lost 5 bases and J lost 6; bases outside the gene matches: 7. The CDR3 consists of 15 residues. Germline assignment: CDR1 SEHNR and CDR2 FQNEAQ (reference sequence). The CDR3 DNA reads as TGTGCCAGCAGCAAGGTTTCTAGCGGGAGCAATGAGCAGTTCTTC. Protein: CASSKVSSGSNEQFF.

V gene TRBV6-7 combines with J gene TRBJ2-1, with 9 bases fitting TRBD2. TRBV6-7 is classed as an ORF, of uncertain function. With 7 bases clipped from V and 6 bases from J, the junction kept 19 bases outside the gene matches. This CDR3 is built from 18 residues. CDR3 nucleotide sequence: TGTGCCAGCATCAGCGGGGGGTCCCACCGCCCGCATTTCAATGAGCAGTTCTTC. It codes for CASISGGSHRPHFNEQFF.

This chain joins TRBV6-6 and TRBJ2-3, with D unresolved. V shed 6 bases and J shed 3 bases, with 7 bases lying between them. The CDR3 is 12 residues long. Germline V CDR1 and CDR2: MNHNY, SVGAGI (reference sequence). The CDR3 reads CASRHGTDTQYF. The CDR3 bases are TGTGCCAGCAGGCACGGGACAGATACGCAGTATTTT.

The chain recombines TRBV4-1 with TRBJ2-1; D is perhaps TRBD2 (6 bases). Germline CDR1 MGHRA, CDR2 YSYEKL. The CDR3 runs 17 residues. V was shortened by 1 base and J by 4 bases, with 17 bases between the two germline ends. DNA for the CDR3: TGCGCCAGCAGCCAAGTCTTCGCGGGCGGGGCTTACAATGAGCAGTTCTTC. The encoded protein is CASSQVFAGGAYNEQFF.

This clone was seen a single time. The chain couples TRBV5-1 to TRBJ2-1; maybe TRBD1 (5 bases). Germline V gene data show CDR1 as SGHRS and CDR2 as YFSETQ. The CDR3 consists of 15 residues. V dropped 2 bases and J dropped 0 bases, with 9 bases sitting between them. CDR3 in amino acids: CASSFMQGSYNEQFF. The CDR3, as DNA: TGCGCCAGCAGCTTCATGCAGGGCTCCTACAATGAGCAGTTCTTC.

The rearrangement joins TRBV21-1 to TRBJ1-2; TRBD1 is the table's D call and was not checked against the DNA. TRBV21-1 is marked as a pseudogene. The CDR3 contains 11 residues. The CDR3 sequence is CASSNSYGYTF. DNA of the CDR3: TGTGCCAGCAGTAACAGCTATGGCTACACCTTC.

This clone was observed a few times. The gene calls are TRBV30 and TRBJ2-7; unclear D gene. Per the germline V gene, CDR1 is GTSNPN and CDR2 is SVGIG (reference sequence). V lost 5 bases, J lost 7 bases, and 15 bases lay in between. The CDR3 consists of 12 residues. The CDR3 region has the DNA TGTGCCTGGGGCCCCGCATGGTTAGAGCAGTACTTC. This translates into CAWGPAWLEQYF.

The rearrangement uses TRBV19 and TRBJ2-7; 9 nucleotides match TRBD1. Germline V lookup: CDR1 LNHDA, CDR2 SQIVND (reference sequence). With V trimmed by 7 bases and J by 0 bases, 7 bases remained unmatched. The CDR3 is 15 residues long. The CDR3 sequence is CASTDPGQGSYEQYF. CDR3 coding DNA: TGTGCCAGTACTGACCCGGGACAGGGCTCCTACGAGCAGTACTTC.

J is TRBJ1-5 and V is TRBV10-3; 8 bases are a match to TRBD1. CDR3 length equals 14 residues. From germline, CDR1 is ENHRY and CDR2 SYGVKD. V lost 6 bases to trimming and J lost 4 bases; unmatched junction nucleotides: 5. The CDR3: CAISGQGPNQPQHF. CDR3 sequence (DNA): TGTGCCATCAGCGGACAGGGCCCTAATCAGCCCCAGCATTTT.

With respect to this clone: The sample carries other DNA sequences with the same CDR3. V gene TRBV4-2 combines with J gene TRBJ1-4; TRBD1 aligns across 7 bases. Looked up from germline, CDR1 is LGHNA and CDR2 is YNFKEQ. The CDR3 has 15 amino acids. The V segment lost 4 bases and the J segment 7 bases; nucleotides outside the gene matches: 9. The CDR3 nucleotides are TGTGCCAGCAGCCCCCGGACTCAGGGGGGTGAAAAACTGTTTTTT. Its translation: CASSPRTQGGEKLFF.

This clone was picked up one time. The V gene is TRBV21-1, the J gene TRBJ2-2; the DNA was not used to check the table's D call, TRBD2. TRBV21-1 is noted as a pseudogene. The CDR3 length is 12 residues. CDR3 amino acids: CAQRVNTGELFF. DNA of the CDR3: TGTGCCCAGCGGGTGAACACCGGGGAGCTGTTTTTT.

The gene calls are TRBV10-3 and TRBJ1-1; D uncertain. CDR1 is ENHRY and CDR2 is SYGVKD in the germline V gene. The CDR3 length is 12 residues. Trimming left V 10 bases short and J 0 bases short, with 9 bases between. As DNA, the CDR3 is TGTGCCACCAAAACAGTGAACACTGAAGCTTTCTTT. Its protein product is CATKTVNTEAFF.

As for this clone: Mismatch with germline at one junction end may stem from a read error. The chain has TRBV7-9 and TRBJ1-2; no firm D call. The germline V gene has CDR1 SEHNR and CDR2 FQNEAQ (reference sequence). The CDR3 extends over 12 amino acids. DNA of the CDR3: TGTTCCAGCAGCTTAGACCAGGCTGGCTACACCTTC. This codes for CSSSLDQAGYTF.

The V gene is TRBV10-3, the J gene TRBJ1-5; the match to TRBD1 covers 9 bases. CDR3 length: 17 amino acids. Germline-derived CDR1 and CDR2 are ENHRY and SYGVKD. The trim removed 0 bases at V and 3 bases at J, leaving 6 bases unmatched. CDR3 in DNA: TGTGCCATCAGTGAGTCACAGGACAGGGGAATCAATCAGCCCCAGCATTTT. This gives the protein CAISESQDRGINQPQHF.